These 32 T cell receptor beta chains were sequenced from one sample in a study of cytomegalovirus exposure and HLA in healthy donors. With 60 Vbeta and 13 Jbeta primers, the PCR was carried out. Generated by immunoSEQ multiplex PCR, the TCRdb table keeps only in-frame clones and is missing some. The data contain about 130,000 clones, approximately 17% of them singletons. The specimen was PBMCs. The receptors come from a female donor in good health and CMV-seropositive.

This clone was picked up a small number of times. This CDR3 is CASSSLLAGGFSYEQYF. CDR3 coding DNA: TGTGCCAGCAGCTCACTCCTAGCGGGAGGATTCTCCTACGAGCAGTACTTC. The genes are TRBV5-6 and TRBJ2-7; 11 bases are shared with TRBD2. Trimming cost V 3 bases and J 0 bases; bases outside gene matches: 8. Germline CDR1 reads SGHDT; CDR2 reads YYEEEE. The CDR3 runs 17 residues. The variable domain in full, with the rest retrieved from reference TRBV5-6 and TRBJ2-7, is DAGVTQSPTHLIKTRGQQVTLRCSPKSGHDTVSWYQQALGQGPQFIFQYYEEEERQRGNFPDRFSGHQFPNYSSELNVNALLLGDSALYLCASSSLLAGGFSYEQYFGPGTRLTVT.

A remark on this clone: Distinct nucleotide sequences in the sample also encode this CDR3. The rearrangement joins TRBV7-9 to TRBJ1-1; perhaps TRBD1 as D (5 bases). This CDR3 contains 13 residues. Germline V gives CDR1 SEHNR, CDR2 FQNEAQ (reference sequence). The V end lost 1 base, the J end lost 4 bases, and 7 bases lay between the germline ends. The CDR3 region is CASSLGGLTEAFF. DNA for the CDR3: TGTGCCAGCAGCTTAGGGGGACTCACTGAAGCTTTCTTT.

There are a few counts of this clone. The chain recombines TRBV30 with TRBJ1-2, with TRBD1 matching over 8 bases. Germline V gives CDR1 GTSNPN, CDR2 SVGIG (reference sequence). The CDR3 is 13 amino acids. Trimming cost V 0 bases and J 4 bases; bases outside gene matches: 1. The CDR3 nucleotides read TGTGCCTGGAGTGTAGACAGGGGCTATGGCTACACCTTC. It encodes CAWSVDRGYGYTF.

The gene calls are TRBV7-7 and TRBJ2-5; 11 nucleotides align to TRBD1. CDR3 length: 13 residues. The germline V gene has CDR1 SSHAT and CDR2 FNYEAQ (reference sequence). V lost 5 bases, J lost 10 bases, and 6 bases stayed unmatched. CDR3 nucleotides: TGTGCCAGCAGCGGGGACAGGGGGAATATCCAGTACTTC. Its translation is CASSGDRGNIQYF.

This clone was seen a few times. The gene calls are TRBV25-1 and TRBJ2-7; D is unclear. CDR3 length: 14 residues. CDR1 is MGHDK and CDR2 is SYGVNS in the germline V gene. V lost 0 bases and J 9 bases, leaving 15 bases between the germline ends. The CDR3 is CASSEYPNSNGQYF. DNA for the CDR3: TGTGCCAGCAGTGAATACCCTAATTCCAACGGGCAGTACTTC.

This clone was recorded a few times. V usage is TRBV7-9 and J usage is TRBJ1-1; no clear D. Germline V gene data show CDR1 as SEHNR and CDR2 as FQNEAQ (reference sequence). This CDR3 region has 12 residues. V was trimmed by 1 base and J by 8 bases, leaving 8 bases between them. The CDR3 bases are TGTGCCAGCAGCTTAGTATGGCACGAAGCTTTCTTT. Amino acid sequence: CASSLVWHEAFF.

Only a few counts were recorded for this clone. The genes are TRBV27 and TRBJ2-7; TRBD2 agrees at 7 bases. The germline V gene encodes CDR1 MNHEY and CDR2 SMNVEV (reference sequence). V lost 7 bases and J lost 6; bases outside the gene matches: 6. The CDR3 sequence is 12 residues long. CDR3 DNA: TGTGCCAGCACGACCGGGAGGCGCGAGCAGTACTTC. The encoded protein is CASTTGRREQYF.

The chain joins TRBV27 to TRBJ2-7, with 10 bases lining up with TRBD2. The germline CDR1 and CDR2 sequences are MNHEY and SMNVEV (reference sequence). The CDR3 has 11 amino acids. V lost 7 bases and J lost 6; bases outside the gene matches: 0. The CDR3 region is CASTSGSEQYF. The CDR3 nucleotides read TGTGCCAGCACTAGCGGGAGCGAGCAGTACTTC.

This clone was recorded once. V and J are TRBV7-8 and TRBJ2-7, with 7 bases identical to TRBD1. V shed 0 bases and J 4 bases; nucleotides not matched to a gene: 12. Looked up from germline, CDR1 is SGHVS and CDR2 is FQNEAQ. This CDR3 has 17 residues. The CDR3 reads CASSLATPSWTGYEQYF. The CDR3 coding sequence is TGTGCCAGCAGCTTAGCGACGCCCTCATGGACAGGTTACGAGCAGTACTTC.

This sequence joins TRBV5-1 and TRBJ2-3, with TRBD1 as a possible D gene (6 bases). Deletions cut 3 bases from V and 3 bases from J, with 14 bases between. The CDR3 contains 15 residues. Germline loops: CDR1 SGHRS, CDR2 YFSETQ. CDR3 region: CASSYQRQGTDTQYF. CDR3 bases: TGCGCCAGCAGCTATCAGCGCCAGGGGACAGATACGCAGTATTTT.

This clone came up a few times. The rearrangement uses TRBV5-1 and TRBJ2-5, with 8 bases aligning to TRBD1. The CDR3 is made up of 15 amino acids. Trimming at V came to 0 bases and at J to 1 base, leaving 2 bases not matched to a gene. The germline V gene encodes CDR1 SGHRS and CDR2 YFSETQ. The CDR3 bases are TGCGCCAGCAGCTTGGTAGGGACAGGCCAAGAGACCCAGTACTTC. Residues: CASSLVGTGQETQYF.

This clone was observed a few times. The CDR3 nucleotides read TGTGCCAGCAGCTCCCCCTGGACTAGTTCAAATACGCAGTATTTT. Encoded protein: CASSSPWTSSNTQYF. This chain uses TRBV27 with TRBJ2-3; TRBD2 agrees at 7 bases. Germline V CDR1 and CDR2: MNHEY, SMNVEV (reference sequence). This CDR3 has 15 amino acids. V lost 6 bases and J lost 7; bases outside the gene matches: 13.

This clone was found a few times. V gene TRBV29-1 combines with J gene TRBJ2-7; 13 nucleotides line up with TRBD2. J lost 5 bases, V lost 4 bases, and 8 bases had no gene match. The CDR3 runs to 15 residues. The germline CDR1 and CDR2 sequences are SQVTM and ANQGSEA. The CDR3 DNA reads TGCAGCGTTGTACTAGCGGGAGGGATAGGAGACGAGCAGTACTTC. Residues: CSVVLAGGIGDEQYF.

This clone was counted only a few times. The chain employs TRBV5-4 and TRBJ2-7; TRBD1 matches at 8 bases. V dropped 0 bases and J dropped 3; count of bases not matched to a gene: 11. The CDR3 totals 17 residues. Germline loops: CDR1 SGHNT, CDR2 YYREEE (reference sequence). The CDR3 loop reads CASSLGGTGTPGYEQYF. As DNA, the CDR3 is TGTGCCAGCAGCTTGGGCGGGACAGGAACCCCTGGCTACGAGCAGTACTTC.

This clone occurred a few times. The CDR3: CATSPGVLATDTQYF. The CDR3, as DNA: TGTGCCACCAGCCCAGGGGTCTTGGCCACAGATACGCAGTATTTT. This chain uses TRBV15 with TRBJ2-3; possibly TRBD1 for D (6 bases). Per the germline V gene, CDR1 is LNHNV and CDR2 is YYDKDF (reference sequence). The CDR3 is 15 amino acids. V was pared by 5 bases and J by 2 bases, with 14 bases between.

In its sample, this clone was seen a few times. The V call is TRBV5-4, the J call TRBJ1-6; TRBD1 might be the D (5 bases). The CDR3 contains 16 residues. Germline V gene sequence: CDR1 SGHNT, CDR2 YYREEE (reference sequence). With 4 bases removed from V and 5 bases from J, the gap between germline ends came to 16 bases. CDR3 loop: CASSPAGGNHNSPLHF. CDR3 sequence (DNA): TGTGCCAGCAGCCCGGCTGGGGGGAACCATAATTCACCCCTCCACTTT. The entire variable domain, with the rest obtained from reference TRBV5-4 and TRBJ1-6, is as follows: ETGVTQSPTHLIKTRGQQVTLRCSSQSGHNTVSWYQQALGQGPQFIFQYYREEENGRGNFPPRFSGLQFPNYSSELNVNALELDDSALYLCASSPAGGNHNSPLHFGNGTRLTVT.

The V call is TRBV7-2, the J call TRBJ1-3; D not certain. V shed 3 bases and J shed 0 bases, with 9 bases lying between them. Germline V gene sequence: CDR1 SGHTA, CDR2 FQGNSA. This CDR3 is 15 amino acids long. The CDR3 DNA reads TGTGCCAGCAGCTTTTCCTTTGTCTCTGGAAACACCATATATTTT. Its protein product is CASSFSFVSGNTIYF.

This clone occurred a few times. V and J are TRBV2 and TRBJ1-1, with D maybe TRBD1 (5 bases). The CDR3 is 15 amino acids. Trimming cost V 6 bases and J 0 bases, with 14 bases left between them. Germline values: CDR1 SNHLY, CDR2 FYNNEI. The DNA of the CDR3 is TGTGCCAGCAGCCCAATCGGGACTCTGAACACTGAAGCTTTCTTT. The encoded protein is CASSPIGTLNTEAFF.

This rearrangement joins TRBV18 to TRBJ2-7; D is perhaps TRBD2 (6 bases). This CDR3 spans 13 amino acids. CDR1 and CDR2 (germline): KGHSH, LQKENI. V was cut by 3 bases and J by 6 bases, with 12 bases left in between. The CDR3: CASSPLGGFEQYF. The DNA of the CDR3 is TGTGCCAGCTCACCCCTTGGGGGGTTCGAGCAGTACTTC.

This clone turned up a few times. The chain uses TRBV11-2 and TRBJ1-1, with D unclear. The CDR3 loop spans 12 amino acids. The V gene's germline CDR1 is SGHAT and CDR2 FQNNGV. Trimming shortened V by 1 base and J by 2 bases, and 2 bases separated the two germline ends. The CDR3 spells CASSLANTEAFF. The CDR3 DNA follows: TGTGCCAGCAGCTTAGCTAACACTGAAGCTTTCTTT.

The chain has TRBV9 and TRBJ1-1, with 10 bases aligning to TRBD1. The V segment lost 0 bases and the J segment 7 bases; nucleotides outside the gene matches: 6. The CDR3 has 15 amino acids. Germline V lookup: CDR1 SGDLS, CDR2 YYNGEE. The CDR3 sequence: CASSVAPGQGIEAFF. CDR3 DNA: TGTGCCAGCAGCGTAGCGCCGGGACAGGGGATTGAAGCTTTCTTT.

This chain links TRBV10-3 with TRBJ1-1; TRBD1 aligns across 12 bases. Germline assignment: CDR1 ENHRY and CDR2 SYGVKD. After removal of 6 bases from V and 4 bases from J, the junction contained 3 bases not matched to a gene. There are 14 residues in the CDR3. Here the CDR3 reads CAIRGQGASTEAFF. The CDR3 DNA reads TGTGCCATCAGGGGACAGGGGGCGAGCACTGAAGCTTTCTTT.

This sequence joins TRBV4-2 and TRBJ1-3, with D hard to call. The germline V gene encodes CDR1 LGHNA and CDR2 YNFKEQ. V dropped 4 bases and J dropped 0 bases, with 10 bases sitting between them. The CDR3 spans 15 residues. The CDR3 loop reads CASSLHIDSGNTIYF. DNA of the CDR3: TGTGCCAGCAGCCTACACATTGACTCTGGAAACACCATATATTTT.

The chain is built from TRBV6-1 and TRBJ1-5; possibly TRBD1 for D (5 bases). This CDR3 has 13 residues. V lost 4 bases and J lost 8, with 12 bases in between. Germline V gene lookup returns CDR1 MNHNS and CDR2 SASEGT. CDR3: CASSAGFGEPQHF. In DNA form, the CDR3 reads TGTGCCAGCAGTGCAGGGTTTGGGGAGCCCCAGCATTTT.

The V call is TRBV6-1, the J call TRBJ2-4; TRBD2 might be the D (5 bases). Germline V gene sequence: CDR1 MNHNS, CDR2 SASEGT. CDR3 length: 20 residues. V lost 2 bases and J lost 0, with 23 bases in between. This chain's CDR3 is CASSESGFDWQKLAKNIQYF. The DNA for the CDR3 is TGTGCCAGCAGTGAAAGCGGCTTCGACTGGCAGAAACTAGCCAAAAACATTCAGTACTTC.

This clone has only a few counts. This chain connects TRBV6-5 to TRBJ1-2; 10 bases match TRBD1. J gave up 6 bases and V 4 bases, and 5 bases lay outside the gene matches. The CDR3 sequence is 14 residues long. CDR1 is MNHEY, CDR2 SVGAGI, per germline. The CDR3 bases are TGTGCCAGCAGTTCGACAGGGGGCTGGAATGGCTACACCTTC. Residues: CASSSTGGWNGYTF.

This clone turned up a few times. The J gene is TRBJ1-4, the V gene TRBV5-1; TRBD1 matches at 7 bases. With V trimmed by 0 bases and J by 6 bases, 8 bases remained unmatched. This CDR3 has 16 residues. CDR1 is SGHRS, CDR2 YFSETQ, per germline. The CDR3 is CASSLGQGWRDEKLFF. The CDR3 DNA reads as TGCGCCAGCAGCTTGGGACAGGGCTGGCGGGATGAAAAACTGTTTTTT.

This clone has just a few counts. This chain joins TRBV5-1 and TRBJ2-7; TRBD2 matches at 8 bases. Germline V gene data show CDR1 as SGHRS and CDR2 as YFSETQ. CDR3 size: 15 residues. V lost 4 bases and J lost 3; bases outside the gene matches: 9. The CDR3 loop reads CASSPRGLGNYEQYF. The CDR3 DNA reads TGCGCCAGCAGCCCGCGGGGACTAGGGAACTACGAGCAGTACTTC.

This clone was observed a handful of times. V usage is TRBV27 and J usage is TRBJ1-5; no clear D gene. V was trimmed by 6 bases and J by 0 bases, leaving 9 bases between them. CDR3 length equals 14 residues. Looked up from germline, CDR1 is MNHEY and CDR2 is SMNVEV (reference sequence). CDR3 sequence reads: CASREAHSNQPQHF. The CDR3 DNA follows: TGTGCCAGCAGGGAGGCCCATAGCAATCAGCCCCAGCATTTT.

This clone was recorded a few times. The chain couples TRBV11-2 to TRBJ2-1; 12 bases are shared with TRBD2. The CDR3 is 17 amino acids. Germline V CDR1 and CDR2: SGHAT, FQNNGV. With V trimmed by 6 bases and J by 9 bases, 15 bases remained unmatched. The CDR3 here is CASSFNPPTSGGSEQFF. In DNA, the CDR3 is TGTGCCAGCAGTTTCAACCCCCCGACTAGCGGGGGAAGTGAGCAGTTCTTC.

This clone was counted between two and nine times. The CDR3 loop is CASSLLGGTAFF. In DNA, the CDR3 is TGCGCCAGCAGCTTGTTGGGAGGGACAGCTTTCTTT. The chain recombines TRBV5-1 with TRBJ1-1; D is possibly TRBD1 (5 bases). Trimming cost V 1 base and J 10 bases, with 11 bases left between them. This CDR3 spans 12 amino acids. Germline V gene sequence: CDR1 SGHRS, CDR2 YFSETQ. Full variable domain (remainder filled in from reference TRBV5-1 and TRBJ1-1): KAGVTQTPRYLIKTRGQQVTLSCSPISGHRSVSWYQQTPGQGLQFLFEYFSETQRNKGNFPGRFSGRQFSNSRSEMNVSTLELGDSALYLCASSLLGGTAFFGQGTRLTVV.

This clone was found a few times. V usage is TRBV28 and J usage is TRBJ2-7, with TRBD1 matching 10 bases. Looked up from germline, CDR1 is MDHEN and CDR2 is SYDVKM. The CDR3 has 15 amino acids. V dropped 4 bases and J dropped 0; count of bases not matched to a gene: 3. The CDR3 loop is CASSSGQGSSYEQYF. The CDR3 nucleotides are TGTGCCAGCAGTTCGGGACAGGGGAGCTCCTACGAGCAGTACTTC.